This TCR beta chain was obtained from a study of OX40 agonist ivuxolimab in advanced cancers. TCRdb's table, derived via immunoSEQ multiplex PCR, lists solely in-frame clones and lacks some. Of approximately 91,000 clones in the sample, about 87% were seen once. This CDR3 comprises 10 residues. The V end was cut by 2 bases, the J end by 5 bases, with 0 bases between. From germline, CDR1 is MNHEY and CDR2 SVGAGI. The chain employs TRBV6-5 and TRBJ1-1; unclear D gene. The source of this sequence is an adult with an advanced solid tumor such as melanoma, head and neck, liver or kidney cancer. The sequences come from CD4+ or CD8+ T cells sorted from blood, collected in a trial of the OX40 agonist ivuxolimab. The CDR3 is CASSYTEAFF. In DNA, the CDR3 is TGTGCCAGCAGTTACACTGAAGCTTTCTTT.